One and the same sample provided the 16 T cell receptor beta chains below, sequenced in a study of graft-versus-host responses after intestinal transplantation. Using immunoSEQ multiplex PCR, the repertoire was profiled, and TCRdb retains in-frame clones only, with some absent. Of about 11,000 clones detected, approximately 30% appear once; the ten largest clones hold 1.5% to 2%. The input for sequencing was alloreactive CD4+ T cells from a mixed lymphocyte reaction culture, taken before transplantation. Subset denoted: CFSE-low proliferating T cells sorted from approximately 6-day pre-transplant mixed lymphocyte reaction (GvH or HvG direction). These receptors came from a human patient who was an organ donor for intestinal transplantation.

The chain uses TRBV4-1 and TRBJ1-3, with D tentatively TRBD1 (5 bases). This CDR3 spans 14 amino acids. Trimming took off 4 bases at V and 4 bases at J, with 11 bases between the two ends. Looked up from germline, CDR1 is MGHRA and CDR2 is YSYEKL. CDR3 sequence (DNA): TGCGCCAGCAGCCCAGTGGGACTCGGAAACACCATATATTTT. This gives the protein CASSPVGLGNTIYF.

CDR3 loop: CASSRGGVRETQYF. The CDR3 DNA follows: TGTGCCAGCAGCCGGGGAGGAGTACGGGAGACCCAGTACTTC. The V call is TRBV5-4, the J call TRBJ2-5; maybe TRBD2 (6 bases). Germline CDR1 reads SGHNT; CDR2 reads YYREEE (reference sequence). The CDR3 length is 14 residues. The germline V and J ends were trimmed by 4 bases and 5 bases, with 15 bases remaining between them.

This clone was seen a few times. This chain connects TRBV7-2 to TRBJ1-2; D gene unclear. Germline CDR1 reads SGHTA; CDR2 reads FQGNSA. This CDR3 is built from 12 residues. The V end lost 5 bases, the J end lost 4 bases, and 8 bases lay between the germline ends. The CDR3 sequence is CASSPRAYGYTF. The CDR3 DNA follows: TGTGCCAGCAGCCCGCGGGCCTATGGCTACACCTTC. Using reference TRBV7-2 and TRBJ1-2 for the parts outside the CDR3, the full variable domain is GAGVSQSPSNKVTEKGKDVELRCDPISGHTALYWYRQSLGQGLEFLIYFQGNSAPDKSGLPSDRFSAERTGGSVSTLTIQRTQQEDSAVYLCASSPRAYGYTFGSGTRLTVV.

A few counts support this clone. V gene TRBV7-2 combines with J gene TRBJ2-5, with unresolved D. Gene TRBJ2-7 matches the end of the DNA better, so the J call may be wrong. CDR3 length: 18 residues. Germline CDR1 SGHTA, CDR2 FQGNSA. This chain's CDR3 is CASSPTPARRMDSYEQYF. For the CDR3, the DNA is TGTGCCAGCAGCCCAACCCCCGCCCGGCGGATGGACTCCTACGAGCAGTACTTC.

The chain is built from TRBV19 and TRBJ1-2; 7 positions match TRBD1. The germline gives CDR1 LNHDA, CDR2 SQIVND (reference sequence). V trimming: 4 bases; J trimming: 4 bases; junction bases outside the gene matches: 3. This CDR3 spans 13 amino acids. The CDR3 is CASSTGQTYGYTF. Here the CDR3 DNA reads TGTGCCAGTAGTACGGGACAGACCTATGGCTACACCTTC. The full variable domain, in which reference TRBV19 and TRBJ1-2 provide the parts outside the CDR3, is DGGITQSPKYLFRKEGQNVTLSCEQNLNHDAMYWYRQDPGQGLRLIYYSQIVNDFQKGDIAEGYSVSREKKESFPLTVTSAQKNPTAFYLCASSTGQTYGYTFGSGTRLTVV.

The rearrangement uses TRBV4-1 and TRBJ2-5; D unclear. CDR3 length: 15 residues. Trimming pared 0 bases from V and 4 bases from J, leaving 12 bases between. The germline CDR1 and CDR2 sequences are MGHRA and YSYEKL. The CDR3 DNA sequence: TGCGCCAGCAGCCAAGATTCCGCTCCGGGAGAGACCCAGTACTTC. It translates to CASSQDSAPGETQYF.

The CDR3 DNA sequence: TGTGCCTGGGCCGGGGCTGGAAACACCATATATTTT. Translated: CAWAGAGNTIYF. The chain carries TRBV30 and TRBJ1-3, with D unresolved. Trimming cost V 5 bases and J 2 bases, with 7 bases left between them. Germline CDR1 is GTSNPN and CDR2 is SVGIG (reference sequence). The CDR3 length is 12 residues.

This clone is categorized as medium-sized (0.01 to 0.1%). The chain couples TRBV7-3 to TRBJ1-1; no definite D call. CDR1 and CDR2 from the germline V gene are SGHTA and FQGTGA. V was clipped by 6 bases and J by 2 bases, with 13 bases between them. The CDR3 is 14 residues long. This chain's CDR3 is CASRSSRSNTEAFF. In nucleotides, the CDR3 is TGTGCCAGCAGGTCATCTAGGAGCAACACTGAAGCTTTCTTT.

This clone was seen a single time. The rearrangement links TRBV29-1 to TRBJ1-4; the D gene is possibly TRBD1 (5 bases). There are 14 residues in the CDR3. V was shortened by 4 bases and J by 7 bases, with 16 bases between the two germline ends. CDR1 and CDR2 from the germline V gene are SQVTM and ANQGSEA. The CDR3: CSVASLGLGEKLFF. The CDR3 DNA reads TGCAGCGTTGCCTCCCTGGGGCTTGGTGAAAAACTGTTTTTT.

This sequence joins TRBV29-1 and TRBJ2-7; the match to TRBD2 covers 14 bases. With 6 bases clipped from V and 5 bases from J, the junction kept 3 bases outside the gene matches. CDR1 and CDR2 (germline): SQVTM, ANQGSEA. This CDR3 comprises 13 residues. CDR3 sequence (DNA): TGCAGCGTCGCGGGACTAGCGGGGGACGAGCAGTACTTC. Translated, it gives CSVAGLAGDEQYF.

The V call is TRBV2, the J call TRBJ2-2, with TRBD2 matching over 12 bases. Germline V gene data show CDR1 as SNHLY and CDR2 as FYNNEI. This CDR3 is built from 17 residues. Trimming at V came to 6 bases and at J to 0 bases, leaving 5 bases not matched to a gene. The CDR3, as DNA: TGTGCCAGCAGGGCCCCTAGCGGGGGGGCGAACACCGGGGAGCTGTTTTTT. This sequence encodes CASRAPSGGANTGELFF.

This chain joins TRBV6-5 and TRBJ1-2; TRBD1 aligns across 8 bases. V shed 2 bases, J shed 7 bases, and the junction held 9 bases outside the gene matches. The CDR3 is made up of 15 amino acids. CDR1 MNHEY and CDR2 SVGAGI come from the germline V gene. CDR3 nucleotides: TGTGCCAGCAGTTACGTTGGGCAGGGGGCTGGTGGCTACACCTTC. This translates into CASSYVGQGAGGYTF.

In its sample, this clone was seen a few times. The chain employs TRBV6-5 and TRBJ1-2; perhaps TRBD1 as D (5 bases). CDR1 is MNHEY and CDR2 is SVGAGI in the germline V gene. CDR3 size: 15 residues. V lost 7 bases to trimming and J lost 6 bases, with 21 bases between them. The CDR3 DNA reads as TGTGCCAGCACTCCCAAGATGTGGCAGGGCCATGGCTACACCTTC. Translated: CASTPKMWQGHGYTF.

In its sample, this clone was seen a few times. This rearrangement joins TRBV19 to TRBJ2-3, with D possibly TRBD1 on 6 matching bases. Looked up from germline, CDR1 is LNHDA and CDR2 is SQIVND (reference sequence). The length of the CDR3 is 16 residues. V lost 3 bases and J 0 bases, leaving 13 bases between the germline ends. The CDR3 DNA sequence: TGTGCCAGTAGTATTCGGAACAGGGCGAGCACAGATACGCAGTATTTT. Translating it yields CASSIRNRASTDTQYF.

This clone was recorded a few times. This chain uses TRBV18 with TRBJ1-1; D is possibly TRBD1 (5 bases). The CDR3 length is 13 residues. The germline V and J ends were trimmed by 6 bases and 1 base, with 9 bases remaining between them. The germline CDR1 and CDR2 sequences are KGHSH and LQKENI. The CDR3 loop reads CASSYDRNTEAFF. The CDR3 DNA sequence: TGTGCCAGCTCCTACGACAGGAACACTGAAGCTTTCTTT.

This clone was observed a handful of times. The chain carries TRBV7-9 and TRBJ1-5, with 9 bases identical to TRBD1. Germline V gene sequence: CDR1 SEHNR, CDR2 FQNEAQ (reference sequence). V shed 2 bases and J 5 bases; nucleotides not matched to a gene: 10. The CDR3 is made up of 17 amino acids. CDR3 in amino acids: CASSLTTGTGPYQPQHF. DNA of the CDR3: TGTGCCAGCAGCTTAACTACAGGGACAGGGCCCTATCAGCCCCAGCATTTT.